This TCR beta chain emerged from a study of shared clonotypes between healthy human individuals. Study observations and caveats: The study generally estimated greater richness for naive than memory subsets.

The protocol was immunoSEQ multiplex PCR, while the TCRdb copy is restricted to in-frame clones and leaves out a portion. The profile shows roughly 1 million clones, more than 60% of them singletons. Turning to this clone: Its antigen is unknown.

The V gene lost 5 bases and the J gene lost 3 bases, with 17 bases spanning the gap. The CDR3 has 15 amino acids. Looked up from germline, CDR1 is SGHVS and CDR2 is FNYEAQ. Donors comprised only Caucasian adults living in Nashville, Tennessee. CD45RA-negative memory and CD45RA+ naive subsets were split from the CD4+ cells. This rearrangement joins TRBV7-6 to TRBJ2-7; weak D call: TRBD2 (6 bases). The sequenced material came from memory CD4+ T cells sorted from blood. Described subset: CD45RA-negative fraction. The source of this sequence is a man aged 18 to 30 in good health. The DNA of the CDR3 is TGTGCCAGCAGCCCAAATCACGGGGGAGGCTACGAGCAGTACTTC. It codes for CASSPNHGGGYEQYF. Looking up the rest from reference TRBV7-6 and TRBJ2-7 gives the full variable domain: GAGVSQSPRYKVTKRGQDVALRCDPISGHVSLYWYRQALGQGPEFLTYFNYEAQQDKSGLPNDRFSAERPEGSISTLTIQRTEQRDSAMYRCASSPNHGGGYEQYFGPGTRLTVT.